This TCR beta chain is from a study of beta chain features in type 1 diabetes. The germline V gene encodes CDR1 LGHNA and CDR2 YNFKEQ. V lost 0 bases and J lost 0, with 6 bases in between. The CDR3 loop spans 15 amino acids. As every portion of the isolated RNA was reverse transcribed, the sequencing read expressed TCRB transcripts. Profiling relied on immunoSEQ multiplex PCR, and the TCRdb table lists in-frame clones only, not all of them. The repertoire includes approximately 470,000 clones, about 29% of them detected once, and about 0.065% sits in the top ten. Of note for this clone: The same CDR3 arises from other DNA sequences in this sample as well.

The sequence was obtained from a young man in good health. Input material: naive CD4+ T cells from blood. This chain links TRBV4-2 with TRBJ2-1; no firm D call. The CDR3 here is CASSQEGSSYNEQFF. The CDR3 DNA follows: TGTGCCAGCAGCCAAGAAGGTAGCTCCTACAATGAGCAGTTCTTC.